This T cell receptor beta chain stems from a study of PD-L1 blockade in urothelial cancer. This CDR3 spans 14 amino acids. In germline, CDR1 is KGHSH, CDR2 LQKENI. Trimming shortened V by 5 bases and J by 3 bases, and 10 bases separated the two germline ends. Sequenced by immunoSEQ multiplex PCR; TCRdb stores in-frame clones only, minus some. Of tens of thousands of clones listed, about 90% are singletons. Documented time point: peripheral blood 6 weeks after treatment start. The receptor was isolated from a man between 60 and 75 years old with urothelial cancer. The V and J genes are TRBV18 and TRBJ2-2; D might be TRBD1 (5 bases). Sequenced here: PBMCs, sampled around atezolizumab (anti-PD-L1) treatment. The CDR3 DNA follows: TGTGCCAGCTCAATCATACAGGACACCGGGGAGCTGTTTTTT. Translated: CASSIIQDTGELFF.